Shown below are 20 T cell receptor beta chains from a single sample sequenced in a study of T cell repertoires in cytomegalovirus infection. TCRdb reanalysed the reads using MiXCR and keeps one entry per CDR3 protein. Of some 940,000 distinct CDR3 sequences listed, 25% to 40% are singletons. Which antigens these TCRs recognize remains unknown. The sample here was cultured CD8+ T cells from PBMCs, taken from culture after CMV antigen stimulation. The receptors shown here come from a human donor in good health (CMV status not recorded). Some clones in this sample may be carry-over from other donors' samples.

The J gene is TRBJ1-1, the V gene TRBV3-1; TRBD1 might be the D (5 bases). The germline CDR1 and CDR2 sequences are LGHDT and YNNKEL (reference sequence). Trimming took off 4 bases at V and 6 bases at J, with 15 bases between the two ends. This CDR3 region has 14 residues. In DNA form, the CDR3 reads TGTGCCAGCAGCCGCCGGGGCCCGAGTCCTGAAGCTTTCTTT. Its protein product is CASSRRGPSPEAFF.

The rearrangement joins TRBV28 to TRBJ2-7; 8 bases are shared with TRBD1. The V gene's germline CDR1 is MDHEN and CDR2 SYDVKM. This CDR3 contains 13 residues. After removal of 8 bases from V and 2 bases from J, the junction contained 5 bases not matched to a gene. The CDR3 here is CASGTGDPYEQYV. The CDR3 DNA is TGTGCCAGCGGGACAGGAGACCCCTACGAGCAGTACGTC.

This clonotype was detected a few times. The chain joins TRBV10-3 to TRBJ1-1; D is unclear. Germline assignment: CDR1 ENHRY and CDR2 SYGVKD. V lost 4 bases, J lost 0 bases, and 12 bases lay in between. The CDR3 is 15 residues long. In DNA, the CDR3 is TGTGCCATCAGTGGTCGGGATCATTTGAACACTGAAGCTTTCTTT. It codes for CAISGRDHLNTEAFF.

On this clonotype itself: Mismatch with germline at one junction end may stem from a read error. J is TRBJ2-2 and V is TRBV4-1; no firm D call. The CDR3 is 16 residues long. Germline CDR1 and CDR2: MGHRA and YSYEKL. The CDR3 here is CASSLVAASRTGELFF. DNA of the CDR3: TGTGCCAGCAGCCTCGTAGCAGCAAGTAGGACCGGGGAGCTGTTTTTT.

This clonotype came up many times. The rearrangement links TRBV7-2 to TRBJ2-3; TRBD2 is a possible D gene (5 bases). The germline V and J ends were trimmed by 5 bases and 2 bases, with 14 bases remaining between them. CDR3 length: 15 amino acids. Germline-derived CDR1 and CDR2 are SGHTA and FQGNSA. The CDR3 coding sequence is TGTGCCAGCAGCAGAGAGGGTCTGATCACAGATACGCAGTATTTT. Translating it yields CASSREGLITDTQYF.

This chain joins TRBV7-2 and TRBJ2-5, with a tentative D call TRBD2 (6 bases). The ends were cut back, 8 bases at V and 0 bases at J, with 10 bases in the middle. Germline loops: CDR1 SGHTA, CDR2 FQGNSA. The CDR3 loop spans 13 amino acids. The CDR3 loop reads CASWGDYQETQYF. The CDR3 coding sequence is TGTGCCAGCTGGGGGGACTACCAAGAGACCCAGTACTTC.

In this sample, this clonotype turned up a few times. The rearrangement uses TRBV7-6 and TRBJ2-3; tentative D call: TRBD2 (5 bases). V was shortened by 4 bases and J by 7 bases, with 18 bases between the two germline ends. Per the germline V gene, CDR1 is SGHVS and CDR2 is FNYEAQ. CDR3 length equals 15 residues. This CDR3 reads CASSSREGGWHTQYF. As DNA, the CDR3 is TGTGCCAGCAGCTCCCGGGAAGGTGGGTGGCATACGCAGTATTTT.

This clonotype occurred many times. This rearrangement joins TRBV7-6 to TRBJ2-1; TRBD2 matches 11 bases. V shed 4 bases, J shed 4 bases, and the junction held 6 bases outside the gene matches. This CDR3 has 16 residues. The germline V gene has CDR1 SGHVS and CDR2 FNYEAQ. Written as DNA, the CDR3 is TGTGCCAGCAGCTCTGCAATAGCGGGGGGGTACAATGAGCAGTTCTTC. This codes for CASSSAIAGGYNEQFF.

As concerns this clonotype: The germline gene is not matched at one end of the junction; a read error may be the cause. CDR3 DNA sequence: TGTGCCAGCAGCCATCTGGAGGAAGAGACCAAGTACTTC. This sequence encodes CASSHLEEETKYF. The chain uses TRBV28 and TRBJ2-5; perhaps TRBD2 as D (5 bases). Germline lookup yields CDR1 MDHEN and CDR2 SYDVKM. This CDR3 has 13 amino acids. Full variable domain (outside the CDR3, taken from reference TRBV28 and TRBJ2-5): DVKVTQSSRYLVKRTGEKVFLECVQDMDHENMFWYRQDPGLGLRLIYFSYDVKMKEKGDIPEGYSVSREKKERFSLILESASTNQTSMYLCASSHLEEETKYFGPGTRLLVL.

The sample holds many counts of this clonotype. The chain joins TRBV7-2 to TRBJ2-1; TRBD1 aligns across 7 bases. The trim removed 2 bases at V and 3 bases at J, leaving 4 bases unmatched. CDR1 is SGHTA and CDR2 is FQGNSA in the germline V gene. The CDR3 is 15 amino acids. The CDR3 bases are TGTGCCAGCAGCTTAAGGGGGCCCATCTACAATGAGCAGTTCTTC. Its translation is CASSLRGPIYNEQFF.

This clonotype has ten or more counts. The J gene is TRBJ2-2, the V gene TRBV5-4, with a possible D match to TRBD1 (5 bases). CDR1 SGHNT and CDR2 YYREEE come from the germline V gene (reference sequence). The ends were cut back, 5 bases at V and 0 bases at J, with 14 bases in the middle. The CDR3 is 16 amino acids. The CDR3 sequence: CASSPLGESNTGELFF. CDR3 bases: TGTGCCAGCAGTCCCTTAGGGGAATCGAACACCGGGGAGCTGTTTTTT.

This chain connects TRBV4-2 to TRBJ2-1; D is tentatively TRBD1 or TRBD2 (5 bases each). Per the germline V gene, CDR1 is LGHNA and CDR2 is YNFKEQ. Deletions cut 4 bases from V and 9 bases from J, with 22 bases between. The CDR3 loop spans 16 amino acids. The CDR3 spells CASSLIPQGAFLEQFF. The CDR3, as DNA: TGTGCCAGCAGCCTCATACCCCAGGGAGCCTTTCTTGAGCAGTTCTTC.

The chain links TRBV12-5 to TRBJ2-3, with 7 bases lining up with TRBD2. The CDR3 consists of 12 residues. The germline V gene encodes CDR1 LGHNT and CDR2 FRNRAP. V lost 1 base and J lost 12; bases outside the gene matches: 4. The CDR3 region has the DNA TGTGCTAGTGGTTTGGCTCTAGCGGCCCAGTATTTT. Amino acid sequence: CASGLALAAQYF.

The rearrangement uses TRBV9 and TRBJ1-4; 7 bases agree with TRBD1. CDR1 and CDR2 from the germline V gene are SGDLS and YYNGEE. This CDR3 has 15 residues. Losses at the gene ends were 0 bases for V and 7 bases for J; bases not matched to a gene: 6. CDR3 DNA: TGTGCCAGCAGCGTAGGGAGACAGGGTGGTGAAAAACTGTTTTTT. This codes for CASSVGRQGGEKLFF.

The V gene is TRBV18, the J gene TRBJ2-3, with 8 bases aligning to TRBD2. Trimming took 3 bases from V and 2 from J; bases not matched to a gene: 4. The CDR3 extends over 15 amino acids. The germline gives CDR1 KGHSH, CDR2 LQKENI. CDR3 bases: TGTGCCAGCTCACCTAAGCGGGGGCTCACAGATACGCAGTATTTT. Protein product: CASSPKRGLTDTQYF. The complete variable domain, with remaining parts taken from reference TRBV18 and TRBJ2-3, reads NAGVMQNPRHLVRRRGQEARLRCSPMKGHSHVYWYRQLPEEGLKFMVYLQKENIIDESGMPKERFSAEFPKEGPSILRIQQVVRGDSAAYFCASSPKRGLTDTQYFGPGTRLTVL.

The DNA for the CDR3 is TGTGCCAGTAGTCCCGGGACGGTGGTTGGCTATGGCTACACCTTC. It encodes CASSPGTVVGYGYTF. J is TRBJ1-2 and V is TRBV19; TRBD1 is a possible D gene (5 bases). There are 15 residues in the CDR3. V gave up 5 bases and J gave up 4 bases, with 17 bases separating them. Germline lookup yields CDR1 LNHDA and CDR2 SQIVND (reference sequence).

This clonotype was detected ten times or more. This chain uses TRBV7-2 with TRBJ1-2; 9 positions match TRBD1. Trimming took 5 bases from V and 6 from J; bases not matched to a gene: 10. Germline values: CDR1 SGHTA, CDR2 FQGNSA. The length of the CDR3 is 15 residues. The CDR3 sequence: CASSLGQGLKDGYTF. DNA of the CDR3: TGTGCCAGCAGCCTCGGACAGGGGCTTAAGGATGGCTACACCTTC.

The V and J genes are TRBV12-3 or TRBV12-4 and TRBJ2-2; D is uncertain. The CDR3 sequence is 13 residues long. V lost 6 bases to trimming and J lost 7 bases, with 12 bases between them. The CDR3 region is CASSPKLYGELFF. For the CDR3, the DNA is TGTGCCAGCAGCCCGAAGCTTTACGGGGAGCTGTTTTTT.

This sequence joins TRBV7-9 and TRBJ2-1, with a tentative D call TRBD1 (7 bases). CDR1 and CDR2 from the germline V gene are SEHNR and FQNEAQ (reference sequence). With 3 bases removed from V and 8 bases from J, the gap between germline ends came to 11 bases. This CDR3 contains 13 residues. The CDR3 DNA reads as TGTGCCAGCAGCTTTGGAGGGGGCGATGAGCAGTTCTTC. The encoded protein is CASSFGGGDEQFF. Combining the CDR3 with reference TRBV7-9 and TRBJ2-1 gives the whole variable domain DTGVSQNPRHKITKRGQNVTFRCDPISEHNRLYWYRQTLGQGPEFLTYFQNEAQLEKSRLLSDRFSAERPKGSFSTLEIQRTEQGDSAMYLCASSFGGGDEQFFGPGTRLTVL.

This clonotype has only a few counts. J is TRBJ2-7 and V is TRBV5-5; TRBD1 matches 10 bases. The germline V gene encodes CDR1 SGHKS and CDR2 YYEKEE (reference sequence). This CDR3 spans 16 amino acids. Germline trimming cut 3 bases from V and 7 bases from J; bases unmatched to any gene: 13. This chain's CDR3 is CASSSSDRGLDREQYF. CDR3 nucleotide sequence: TGTGCCAGCAGCTCGTCAGACAGGGGGCTCGATAGGGAGCAGTACTTC.